This T cell receptor beta chain was captured by sequencing in a study of shared T cell receptors in the human thymus. Measured with immunoSEQ multiplex PCR; TCRdb has only the in-frame clones, and not every one. The sample carries hundreds of thousands of clones, approximately 89% recorded once. Looked up from germline, CDR1 is ENHRY and CDR2 is SYGVKD. V was clipped by 8 bases and J by 1 base; unmatched bases: 8. CDR3 size: 16 residues. The same specimen was also included in a second study, on human thymus T cells. As reported in that work: Healthy Finnish infants undergoing corrective surgery for congenital heart defects provided the donor material. Thymus was obtained from resections taken during corrective heart surgery. As related research reported, thymic repertoires overlapped highly among unrelated individuals.

This rearrangement joins TRBV10-3 to TRBJ2-2, with 9 nucleotides matching TRBD1. The receptor comes from a boy under three years old with a congenital heart defect. Specimen: thymocytes. CDR3 sequence (DNA): TGTGCCATCCGCTTCCGGGACAGGGTGAACACCGGGGAGCTGTTTTTT. Protein: CAIRFRDRVNTGELFF.